This entry concerns a single T cell receptor beta chain. This sample is drawn from a study of blood T cell repertoires in COVID-19. The overall study: Acute-phase and convalescent COVID-19 samples originated in the United States, Italy and Spain. The analysed material was cDNA or gDNA that came from T cells, B-cell-depleted T cells, or PBMCs.

As handled by the study authors: Estimates of nucleated cell counts were drawn from the amplification of reference gene primers. Sequenced by immunoSEQ multiplex PCR; TCRdb stores in-frame clones only, minus some. The V and J calls and clone size were taken over from that table, and D and trimming were inferred from the DNA. The sample lists fewer than 130,000 clones; roughly 80% were seen once. V lost 0 bases, J lost 5 bases, and 10 bases lay in between. This CDR3 is 14 amino acids long. Germline V gives CDR1 SGHTA, CDR2 FQGNSA. The receptor was isolated from a man between 65 and 85 years old with active or convalescent COVID-19. The genes are TRBV7-2 and TRBJ1-1; no clear D gene. Sequencing used peripheral blood. CDR3 coding DNA: TGTGCCAGCAGCTTAGCATTGGCGGGGACTGAAGCTTTCTTT. Translation gives CASSLALAGTEAFF.